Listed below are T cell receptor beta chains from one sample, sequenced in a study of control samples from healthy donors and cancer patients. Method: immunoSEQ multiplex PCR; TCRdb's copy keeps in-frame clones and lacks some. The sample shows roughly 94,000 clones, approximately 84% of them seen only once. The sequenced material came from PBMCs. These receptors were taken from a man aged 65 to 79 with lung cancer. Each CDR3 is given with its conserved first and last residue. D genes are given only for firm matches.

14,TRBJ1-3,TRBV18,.,CASSPDGSGNTIYF
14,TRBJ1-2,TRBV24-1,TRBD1,CATSDAQGAAGYTF
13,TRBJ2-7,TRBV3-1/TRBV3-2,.,CASSQDTPYEQYF
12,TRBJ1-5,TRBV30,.,CAWSMDNQPQHF
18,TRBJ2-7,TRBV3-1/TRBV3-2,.,CASSLQPPGAGATYEQYF
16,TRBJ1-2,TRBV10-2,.,CASSESRDALNYGYTF
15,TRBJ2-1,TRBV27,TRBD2,CASSLRLLAGDEQFF
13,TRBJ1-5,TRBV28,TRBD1,CASSLTGESAQHF
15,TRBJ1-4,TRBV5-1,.,CASSLGGTRKEKLFF
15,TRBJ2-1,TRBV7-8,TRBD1,CASSQRTGDNKEQFF
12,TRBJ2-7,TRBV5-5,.,CASSRSPYEQYF
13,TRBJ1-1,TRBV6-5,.,CASRPLAVSEAFF
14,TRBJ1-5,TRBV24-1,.,CATSDWISNQPQHF
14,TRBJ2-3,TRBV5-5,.,CASSLIGGGDTQYF
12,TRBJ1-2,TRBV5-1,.,CASKNGVYGYTF
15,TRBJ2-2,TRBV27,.,CASSLYHSNTGELFF
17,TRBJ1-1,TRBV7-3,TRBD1,CASSRTGGFSVATEAFF
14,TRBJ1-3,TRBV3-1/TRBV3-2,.,CASSRGQTGNTIYF
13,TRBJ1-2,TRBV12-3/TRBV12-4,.,CASSARGNYGYTF
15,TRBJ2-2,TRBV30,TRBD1,CAWSVLDRTAGELFF
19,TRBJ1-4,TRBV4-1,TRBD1,CASSQRPPGTGATNEKLFF
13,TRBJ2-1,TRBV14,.,CASSQARVGEQFF
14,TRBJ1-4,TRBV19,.,CASSIQGTNEKLFF
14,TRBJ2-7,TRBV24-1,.,CATSDVRGPYEQYF
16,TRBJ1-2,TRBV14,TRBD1,CASSQVMGQGSYGYTF
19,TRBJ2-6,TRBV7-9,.,CASSLASVGGVRGANVLTF
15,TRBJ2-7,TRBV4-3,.,CASSQEGRGGYEQYF
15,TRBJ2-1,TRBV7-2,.,CASSLVGSYHNEQFF
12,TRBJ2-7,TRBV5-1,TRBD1,CASSPQGDRANF
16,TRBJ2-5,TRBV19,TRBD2,CASSIVGTSGQETQYF
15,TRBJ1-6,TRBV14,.,CASSQVDSNNSPLHF
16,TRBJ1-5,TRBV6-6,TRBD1,CASSRRTGAGNQPQHF
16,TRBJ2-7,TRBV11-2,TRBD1,CASSLDNYRGTYEQYF
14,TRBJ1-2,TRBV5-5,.,CASSFDTLLYGYTF
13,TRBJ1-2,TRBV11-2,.,CASSATVAGGYTF
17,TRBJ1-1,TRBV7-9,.,CASSSPGSLGRGTEAFF
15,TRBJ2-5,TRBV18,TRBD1,CASSTLTGKGETQYF
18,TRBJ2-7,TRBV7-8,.,CASSLGAGRKNLPYEQYF
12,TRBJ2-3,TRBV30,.,CAWSVSADTQYF
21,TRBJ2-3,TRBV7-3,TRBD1,CASSSLLNTGTGSTRTDTQYF
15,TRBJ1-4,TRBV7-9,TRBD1,CASSSRDRGDEKLFF